The 22 T cell receptor beta chains below were found in one sample sequenced in a study of cytomegalovirus exposure and HLA in healthy donors. PCR used 60 Vbeta primers and 13 Jbeta primers. Generated by immunoSEQ multiplex PCR, the TCRdb table keeps only in-frame clones and is missing some. This sample has roughly 43,000 clones; about 80% occur once, and the top ten carry more than 1.2%. Sequencing was done on a sample of PBMCs. The source is a man between 25 and 39 years old in good health and CMV-seronegative.

Only a few counts were recorded for this clone. CDR3 protein: CASSQGLVSPTDTQYF. CDR3 coding DNA: TGTGCCAGCAGCCAAGGACTAGTGTCCCCCACAGATACGCAGTATTTT. This chain joins TRBV4-2 and TRBJ2-3; D is possibly TRBD2 (6 bases). The CDR3 runs to 16 residues. V lost 1 base to trimming and J lost 2 bases, with 13 bases between them. Germline V gives CDR1 LGHNA, CDR2 YNFKEQ.

This sequence joins TRBV19 and TRBJ1-2; no clear D. This CDR3 spans 16 amino acids. V lost 3 bases and J 4 bases, leaving 18 bases between the germline ends. Germline V gives CDR1 LNHDA, CDR2 SQIVND (reference sequence). CDR3 sequence: CASSIGRRGLAYGYTF. The CDR3 nucleotides read TGTGCCAGTAGTATCGGGCGGAGAGGGCTAGCCTATGGCTACACCTTC.

J is TRBJ2-1 and V is TRBV4-1; tentative D call: TRBD1 (5 bases). The V and J ends lost 0 bases and 3 bases respectively, with 12 bases between them. CDR1 and CDR2 (germline): MGHRA, YSYEKL. This CDR3 comprises 16 residues. CDR3 region: CASSQDGAAVYNEQFF. CDR3 DNA: TGCGCCAGCAGCCAAGATGGGGCGGCTGTCTACAATGAGCAGTTCTTC.

The rearrangement joins TRBV28 to TRBJ2-7; 7 nucleotides line up with TRBD2. CDR1 and CDR2 from the germline V gene are MDHEN and SYDVKM. The V gene end was trimmed by 2 bases and the J gene end by 0 bases; junction bases not matched to a gene: 4. The CDR3 consists of 15 residues. CDR3 in DNA: TGTGCCAGCAGTTTAAGCGGGGCGAGCTCCTACGAGCAGTACTTC. It codes for CASSLSGASSYEQYF. Using reference TRBV28 and TRBJ2-7 for the parts outside the CDR3, the full variable domain is DVKVTQSSRYLVKRTGEKVFLECVQDMDHENMFWYRQDPGLGLRLIYFSYDVKMKEKGDIPEGYSVSREKKERFSLILESASTNQTSMYLCASSLSGASSYEQYFGPGTRLTVT.

The gene calls are TRBV30 and TRBJ2-7; TRBD1 is a possible D gene (5 bases). Germline V lookup: CDR1 GTSNPN, CDR2 SVGIG (reference sequence). The CDR3 covers 17 residues. Trimming left V 1 base short and J 3 bases short, with 22 bases between. Written as DNA, the CDR3 is TGTGCCTGGAGTGCCCGGTATCGTTCAGGGTTCAACTACGAGCAGTACTTC. Translation: CAWSARYRSGFNYEQYF.

V gene TRBV4-2 combines with J gene TRBJ2-7; D is uncertain. CDR1 LGHNA and CDR2 YNFKEQ come from the germline V gene. Trimming pared 1 base from V and 7 bases from J, leaving 5 bases between. CDR3 size: 11 residues. The CDR3 region is CASSQGREQYF. The CDR3 DNA is TGTGCCAGCAGCCAAGGGAGAGAGCAGTACTTC.

The chain combines TRBV19 with TRBJ2-5; D call uncertain. Trimming shortened V by 3 bases and J by 2 bases, and 10 bases separated the two germline ends. This CDR3 region has 14 residues. CDR1 is LNHDA and CDR2 is SQIVND in the germline V gene (reference sequence). The CDR3 DNA follows: TGTGCCAGTAGTATTAGTCCTCCACAAGAGACCCAGTACTTC. This gives the protein CASSISPPQETQYF.

V usage is TRBV5-1 and J usage is TRBJ2-1, with a tentative D call TRBD1 (5 bases). CDR1 is SGHRS, CDR2 YFSETQ, per germline. Between the trimmed V and J ends, which lost 3 bases and 6 bases, there was a span of 16 bases. The CDR3 totals 15 residues. The CDR3 region is CASSSETAISNEQFF. Written as DNA, the CDR3 is TGCGCCAGCAGCTCAGAGACAGCAATCTCCAATGAGCAGTTCTTC.

This chain links TRBV6-1 with TRBJ2-7; TRBD1 aligns across 9 bases. The CDR3 contains 15 residues. With V trimmed by 6 bases and J by 3 bases, 9 bases remained unmatched. Germline lookup yields CDR1 MNHNS and CDR2 SASEGT. The CDR3 nucleotides read TGTGCCAGCAGGGGTACGGGACAGGGTCGCTACGAGCAGTACTTC. Protein product: CASRGTGQGRYEQYF.

The gene calls are TRBV30 and TRBJ2-7, with 8 bases fitting TRBD1. The ends lost 2 bases at V and 9 bases at J; junction bases unmatched: 9. Germline V gives CDR1 GTSNPN, CDR2 SVGIG (reference sequence). The CDR3 runs 13 residues. CDR3 protein: CAWSSGTGEWQYF. CDR3 nucleotides: TGTGCCTGGAGTTCCGGGACAGGAGAGTGGCAGTACTTC.

The V call is TRBV18, the J call TRBJ2-1, with no clear D. V was shortened by 0 bases and J by 8 bases, with 8 bases between the two germline ends. The germline CDR1 and CDR2 sequences are KGHSH and LQKENI. The CDR3 contains 13 residues. CDR3: CASSPPPGYEQFF. In nucleotides, the CDR3 is TGTGCCAGCTCACCACCCCCCGGGTATGAGCAGTTCTTC.

This sequence joins TRBV4-1 and TRBJ2-2; 7 bases are shared with TRBD1. The germline V gene encodes CDR1 MGHRA and CDR2 YSYEKL. The CDR3 is 15 amino acids. J gave up 3 bases and V 3 bases, and 4 bases lay outside the gene matches. The CDR3: CASSHPTGDTGELFF. In DNA form, the CDR3 reads TGCGCCAGCAGCCACCCAACAGGGGACACCGGGGAGCTGTTTTTT.

The rearrangement uses TRBV7-3 and TRBJ1-1; TRBD1 agrees at 7 bases. The CDR3 has 14 amino acids. Losses at the gene ends were 0 bases for V and 9 bases for J; bases not matched to a gene: 7. Germline V gene data show CDR1 as SGHTA and CDR2 as FQGTGA. The CDR3 nucleotides are TGTGCCAGCAGCTTAACTAGACAGGGTATTAAAGCTTTCTTT. Translation gives CASSLTRQGIKAFF. The full variable domain, rest sourced from reference TRBV7-3 and TRBJ1-1, is GAGVSQTPSNKVTEKGKYVELRCDPISGHTALYWYRQSLGQGPEFLIYFQGTGAADDSGLPNDRFFAVRPEGSVSTLKIQRTERGDSAVYLCASSLTRQGIKAFFGQGTRLTVV.

The chain has TRBV7-9 and TRBJ2-5; D is perhaps TRBD1 (5 bases). The CDR3 runs to 14 residues. Germline assignment: CDR1 SEHNR and CDR2 FQNEAQ (reference sequence). V gave up 8 bases and J gave up 7 bases, with 20 bases separating them. The CDR3 nucleotides read TGTGCCAGCTCTAAAGGGGATTACCCAGTGACCCAGTACTTC. This gives the protein CASSKGDYPVTQYF.

The chain is built from TRBV30 and TRBJ2-3; 7 bases line up with TRBD1. The junction had 7 bases not matched to a gene; V was cut back by 4 bases and J by 3 bases. Per germline, CDR1 GTSNPN and CDR2 SVGIG (reference sequence). This CDR3 contains 14 residues. CDR3 DNA sequence: TGTGCCTGGAACGGACAGGTTTCTACAGATACGCAGTATTTT. Translated: CAWNGQVSTDTQYF.

The rearrangement joins TRBV4-3 to TRBJ2-3; TRBD2 agrees at 12 bases. The CDR3 runs to 16 residues. Trimming removed 0 bases from V and 6 bases from J; junction bases left unmatched: 4. Germline V CDR1 and CDR2: LGHNA, YSLEER. The CDR3 sequence is CASSQELAGGGDTQYF. CDR3 sequence (DNA): TGCGCCAGCAGCCAAGAACTAGCGGGAGGAGGGGATACGCAGTATTTT.

The rearrangement joins TRBV28 to TRBJ2-7, with 9 bases lining up with TRBD1. Germline CDR1 MDHEN, CDR2 SYDVKM. This CDR3 contains 17 residues. The V gene end was trimmed by 5 bases and the J gene end by 1 base; junction bases not matched to a gene: 12. The CDR3 loop reads CASSPPSRDRDSYEQYF. The DNA of the CDR3 is TGTGCCAGCAGTCCTCCTTCTCGGGACAGGGATTCCTACGAGCAGTACTTC.

V and J are TRBV7-9 and TRBJ1-1, with a weak D call TRBD1 (5 bases). The CDR3 spans 14 residues. Germline V gives CDR1 SEHNR, CDR2 FQNEAQ (reference sequence). V was cut by 0 bases and J by 1 base, with 6 bases left in between. The CDR3 reads CASSLAGGNTEAFF. In nucleotides, the CDR3 is TGTGCCAGCAGCTTAGCGGGGGGGAACACTGAAGCTTTCTTT.

This chain joins TRBV19 and TRBJ2-3; 8 positions agree with TRBD2. V shed 1 base and J 6 bases; nucleotides not matched to a gene: 3. The CDR3 spans 14 residues. Germline CDR1 LNHDA, CDR2 SQIVND (reference sequence). The CDR3 region has the DNA TGTGCCAGTAGTATAGGCGGGAGGTGGGATACGCAGTATTTT. Translating gives CASSIGGRWDTQYF.

The chain has TRBV29-1 and TRBJ2-1; possible D gene TRBD1, 5 bases. The CDR3 spans 16 residues. From germline, CDR1 is SQVTM and CDR2 ANQGSEA. With 2 bases removed from V and 3 bases from J, the gap between germline ends came to 17 bases. The DNA of the CDR3 is TGCAGCGTTGAACCGGGCGTAGGGGTGGACTACAATGAGCAGTTCTTC. Translating it yields CSVEPGVGVDYNEQFF.

This clone was counted once. The chain employs TRBV7-2 and TRBJ2-7; TRBD2 might be the D (6 bases). Germline CDR1 and CDR2: SGHTA and FQGNSA. The CDR3 has 16 amino acids. Trimming took 0 bases from V and 2 from J, leaving 14 bases between them. CDR3 nucleotide sequence: TGTGCCAGCAGCTTAGCCGGGGCTAGCGCCGCCTACGAGCAGTACTTC. This codes for CASSLAGASAAYEQYF.

The sample holds a few counts of this clone. The chain is built from TRBV19 and TRBJ1-2; no definite D call. The CDR3 is 15 amino acids. Trimming took 3 bases from V and 0 from J, leaving 11 bases between them. The germline CDR1 and CDR2 sequences are LNHDA and SQIVND (reference sequence). Here the CDR3 reads CASSMRQRSNYGYTF. CDR3 DNA sequence: TGTGCCAGTAGTATGAGACAACGGTCTAACTATGGCTACACCTTC.